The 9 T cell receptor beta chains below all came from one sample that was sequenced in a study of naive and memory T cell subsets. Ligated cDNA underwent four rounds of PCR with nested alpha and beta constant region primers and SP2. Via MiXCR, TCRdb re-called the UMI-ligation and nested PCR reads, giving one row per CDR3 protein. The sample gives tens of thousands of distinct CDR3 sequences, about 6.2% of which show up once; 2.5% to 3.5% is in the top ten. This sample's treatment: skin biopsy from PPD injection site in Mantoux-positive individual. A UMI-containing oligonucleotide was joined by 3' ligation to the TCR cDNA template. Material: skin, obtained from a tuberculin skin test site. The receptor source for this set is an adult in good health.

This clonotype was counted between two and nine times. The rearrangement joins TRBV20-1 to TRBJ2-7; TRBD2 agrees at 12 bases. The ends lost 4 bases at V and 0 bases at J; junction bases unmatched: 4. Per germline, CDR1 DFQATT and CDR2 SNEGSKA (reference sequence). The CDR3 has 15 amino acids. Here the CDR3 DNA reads TGCAGTGCTATGACTAGCGGGGGCTTCTCCTACGAGCAGTACTTC. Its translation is CSAMTSGGFSYEQYF.

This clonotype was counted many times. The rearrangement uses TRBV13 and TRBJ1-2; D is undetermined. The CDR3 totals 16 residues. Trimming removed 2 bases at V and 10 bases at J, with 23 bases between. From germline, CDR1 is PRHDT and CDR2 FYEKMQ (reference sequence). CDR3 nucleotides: TGTGCCAGCAGCTTACCTGCGCCAAGGGATATATGGGACTACACCTTC. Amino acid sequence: CASSLPAPRDIWDYTF.

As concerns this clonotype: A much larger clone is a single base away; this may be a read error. CDR3 sequence (DNA): TGTGCCAGCAGCTTCTACCAGGGGGACACGACTGAGCAGCTCTTC. Translating gives CASSFYQGDTTEQLF. The chain recombines TRBV11-2 with TRBJ2-1; 7 nucleotides line up with TRBD1. Germline V gene lookup returns CDR1 SGHAT and CDR2 FQNNGV. The CDR3 is made up of 15 amino acids.

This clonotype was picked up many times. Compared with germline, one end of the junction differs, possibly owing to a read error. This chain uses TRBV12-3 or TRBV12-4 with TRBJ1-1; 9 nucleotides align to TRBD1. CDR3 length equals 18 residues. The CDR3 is CASSPLSGQGPMNAEAFF. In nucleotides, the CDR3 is TGTGCCAGCAGCCCCCTGTCGGGACAGGGACCCATGAACGCTGAAGCTTTCTTT.

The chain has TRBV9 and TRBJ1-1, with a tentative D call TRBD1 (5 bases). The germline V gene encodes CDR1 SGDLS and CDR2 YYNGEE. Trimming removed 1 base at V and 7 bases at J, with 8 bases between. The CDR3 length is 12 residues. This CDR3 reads CASSVNGGEAFF. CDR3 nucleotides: TGTGCCAGCAGCGTAAACGGGGGTGAAGCTTTCTTT.

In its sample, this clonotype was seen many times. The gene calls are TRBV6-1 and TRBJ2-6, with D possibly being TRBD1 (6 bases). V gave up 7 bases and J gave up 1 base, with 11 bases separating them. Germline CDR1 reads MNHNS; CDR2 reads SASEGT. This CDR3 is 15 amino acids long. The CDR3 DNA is TGTGCCAGCACGGGACACTATTCTGGGGCCAACGTCCTGACTTTC. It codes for CASTGHYSGANVLTF.

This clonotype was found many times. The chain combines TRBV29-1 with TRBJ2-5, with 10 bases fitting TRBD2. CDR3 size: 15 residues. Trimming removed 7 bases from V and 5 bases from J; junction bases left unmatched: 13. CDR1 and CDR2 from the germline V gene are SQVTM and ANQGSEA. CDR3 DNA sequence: TGCAGCGCACTACCCCGGGCTAGCGGGGGTGAGACCCAGTACTTC. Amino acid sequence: CSALPRASGGETQYF.

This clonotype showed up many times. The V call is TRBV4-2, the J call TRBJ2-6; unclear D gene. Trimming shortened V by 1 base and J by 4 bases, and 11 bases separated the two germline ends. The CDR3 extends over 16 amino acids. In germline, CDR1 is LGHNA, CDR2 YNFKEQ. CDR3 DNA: TGTGCCAGCAGCCAAGGGGTAGCTTCAGGGGCCAACGTCCTGACTTTC. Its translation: CASSQGVASGANVLTF.

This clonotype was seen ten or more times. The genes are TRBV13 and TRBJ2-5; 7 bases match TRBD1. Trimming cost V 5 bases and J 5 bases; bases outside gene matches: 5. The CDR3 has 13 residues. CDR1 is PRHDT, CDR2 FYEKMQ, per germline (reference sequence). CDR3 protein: CASSRTGVETQYF. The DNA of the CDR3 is TGTGCCAGCAGCCGAACAGGGGTCGAGACCCAGTACTTC.